This TCR beta chain appears in the sequencing data of a study of tumor-infiltrating lymphocytes in oesophageal squamous cell carcinoma. TCRdb analysed the PCR reads with MiXCR anew, one entry per CDR3 protein. The sample yields around 23,000 distinct CDR3 sequences, 35% to 45% seen once. Germline CDR1 reads SEHNR; CDR2 reads FQNEAQ (reference sequence). This CDR3 is 16 amino acids long. V was shortened by 1 base and J by 7 bases, with 20 bases between the two germline ends. This clonotype has a count of ten or more. Material: esophageal tumor tissue. This TCR was sampled from a male donor with esophageal squamous cell carcinoma. V usage is TRBV7-9 and J usage is TRBJ2-7, with D tentatively TRBD2 (7 bases). CDR3 region: CASSLGTLGGGGEQYF. For the CDR3, the DNA is TGTGCCAGCAGCTTAGGAACGCTTGGGGGAGGGGGTGAGCAGTACTTC. Combining the CDR3 with reference TRBV7-9 and TRBJ2-7 gives the whole variable domain DTGVSQNPRHKITKRGQNVTFRCDPISEHNRLYWYRQTLGQGPEFLTYFQNEAQLEKSRLLSDRFSAERPKGSFSTLEIQRTEQGDSAMYLCASSLGTLGGGGEQYFGPGTRLTVT.